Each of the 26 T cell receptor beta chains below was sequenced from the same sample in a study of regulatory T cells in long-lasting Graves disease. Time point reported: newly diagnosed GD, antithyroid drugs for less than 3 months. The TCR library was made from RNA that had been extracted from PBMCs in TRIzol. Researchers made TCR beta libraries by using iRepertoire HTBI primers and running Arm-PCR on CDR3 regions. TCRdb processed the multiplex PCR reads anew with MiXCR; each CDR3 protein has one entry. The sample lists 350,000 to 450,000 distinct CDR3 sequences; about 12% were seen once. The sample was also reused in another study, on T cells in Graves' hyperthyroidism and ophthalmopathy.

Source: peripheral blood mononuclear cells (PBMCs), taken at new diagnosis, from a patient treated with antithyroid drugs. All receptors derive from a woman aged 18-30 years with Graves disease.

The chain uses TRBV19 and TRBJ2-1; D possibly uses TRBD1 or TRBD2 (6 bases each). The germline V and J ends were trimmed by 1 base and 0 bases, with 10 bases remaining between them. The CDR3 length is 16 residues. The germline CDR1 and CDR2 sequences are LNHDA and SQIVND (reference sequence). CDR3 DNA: TGTGCCAGTAGTATAGTTCGGGGGCGCTCCTACAATGAGCAGTTCTTC. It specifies CASSIVRGRSYNEQFF.

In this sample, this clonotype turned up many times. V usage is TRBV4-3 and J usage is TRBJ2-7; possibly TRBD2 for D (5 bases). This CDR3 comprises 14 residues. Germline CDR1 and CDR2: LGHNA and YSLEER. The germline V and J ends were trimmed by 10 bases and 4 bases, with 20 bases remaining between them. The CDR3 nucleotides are TGCGCCACCGTTGGACTGCCGGGGAAGTACGAGCAGTACTTC. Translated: CATVGLPGKYEQYF.

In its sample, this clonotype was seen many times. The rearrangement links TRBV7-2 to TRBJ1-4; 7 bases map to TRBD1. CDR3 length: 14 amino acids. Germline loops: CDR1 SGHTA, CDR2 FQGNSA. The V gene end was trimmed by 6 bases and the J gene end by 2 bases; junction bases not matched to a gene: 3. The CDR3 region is CASSQTGTNEKLFF. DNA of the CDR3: TGTGCCAGCAGTCAGACAGGGACTAATGAAAAACTGTTTTTT. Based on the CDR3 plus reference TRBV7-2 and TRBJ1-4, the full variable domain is GAGVSQSPSNKVTEKGKDVELRCDPISGHTALYWYRQSLGQGLEFLIYFQGNSAPDKSGLPSDRFSAERTGGSVSTLTIQRTQQEDSAVYLCASSQTGTNEKLFFGSGTQLSVL.

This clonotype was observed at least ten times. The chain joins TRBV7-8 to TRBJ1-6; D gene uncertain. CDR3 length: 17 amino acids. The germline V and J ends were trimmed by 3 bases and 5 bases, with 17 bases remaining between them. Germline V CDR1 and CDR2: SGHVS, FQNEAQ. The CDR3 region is CASSFALAAADNSPLHF. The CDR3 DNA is TGTGCCAGCAGCTTCGCCTTAGCCGCAGCCGATAATTCACCCCTCCACTTT.

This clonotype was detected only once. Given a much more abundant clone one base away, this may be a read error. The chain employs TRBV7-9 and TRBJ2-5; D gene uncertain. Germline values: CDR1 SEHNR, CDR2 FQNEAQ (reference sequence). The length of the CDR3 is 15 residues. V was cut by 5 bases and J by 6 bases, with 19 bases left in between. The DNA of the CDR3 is TGTGCCAGCAGCCCGCGGCTCCGGTACATAAAGACCCAGTACTTC. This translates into CASSPRLRYIKTQYF. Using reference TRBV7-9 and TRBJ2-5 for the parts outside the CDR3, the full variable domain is DTGVSQNPRHKITKRGQNVTFRCDPISEHNRLYWYRQTLGQGPEFLTYFQNEAQLEKSRLLSDRFSAERPKGSFSTLEIQRTEQGDSAMYLCASSPRLRYIKTQYFGPGTRLLVL.

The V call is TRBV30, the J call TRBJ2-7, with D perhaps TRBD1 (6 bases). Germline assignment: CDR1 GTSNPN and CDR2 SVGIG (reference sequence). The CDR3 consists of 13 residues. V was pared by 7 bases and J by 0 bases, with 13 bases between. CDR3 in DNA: TGTGCCTACCTCCCGGACAGCTCCTACGAGCAGTACTTC. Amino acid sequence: CAYLPDSSYEQYF.

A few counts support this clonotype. The CDR3 DNA follows: TGCAGTGCTAGACGATGGAGGGGTAGTCAGCCCCAGCATTTT. It codes for CSARRWRGSQPQHF. V usage is TRBV20-1 and J usage is TRBJ1-5; possible D gene TRBD1, 5 bases. The CDR3 extends over 14 amino acids. The V end lost 2 bases, the J end lost 6 bases, and 14 bases lay between the germline ends. Looked up from germline, CDR1 is DFQATT and CDR2 is SNEGSKA (reference sequence).

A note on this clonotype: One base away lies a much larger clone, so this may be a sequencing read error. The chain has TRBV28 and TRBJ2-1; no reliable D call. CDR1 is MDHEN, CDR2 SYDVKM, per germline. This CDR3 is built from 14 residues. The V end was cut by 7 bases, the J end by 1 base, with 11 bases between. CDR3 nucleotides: TGTGCCAGCACACGGGCTATTTCCTACAATGAGCAGTTCTTC. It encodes CASTRAISYNEQFF.

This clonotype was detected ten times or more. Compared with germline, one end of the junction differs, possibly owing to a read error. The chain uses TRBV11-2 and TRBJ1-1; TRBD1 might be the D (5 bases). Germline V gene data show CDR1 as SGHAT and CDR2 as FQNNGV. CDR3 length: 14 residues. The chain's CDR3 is CASSSGRTYTEAFF. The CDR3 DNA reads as TGTGCCAGCAGCTCGGGACGAACTTACACCGAAGCTTTCTTT. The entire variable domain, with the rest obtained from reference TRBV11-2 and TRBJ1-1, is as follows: EAGVAQSPRYKIIEKRQSVAFWCNPISGHATLYWYQQILGQGPKLLIQFQNNGVVDDSQLPKDRFSAERLKGVDSTLKIQPAKLEDSAVYLCASSSGRTYTEAFFGQGTRLTVV.

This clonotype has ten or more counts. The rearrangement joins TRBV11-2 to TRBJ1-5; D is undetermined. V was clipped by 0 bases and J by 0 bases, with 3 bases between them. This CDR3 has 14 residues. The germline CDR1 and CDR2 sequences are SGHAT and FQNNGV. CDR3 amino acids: CASSLDASNQPQHF. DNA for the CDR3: TGTGCCAGCAGCTTAGATGCTAGCAATCAGCCCCAGCATTTT.

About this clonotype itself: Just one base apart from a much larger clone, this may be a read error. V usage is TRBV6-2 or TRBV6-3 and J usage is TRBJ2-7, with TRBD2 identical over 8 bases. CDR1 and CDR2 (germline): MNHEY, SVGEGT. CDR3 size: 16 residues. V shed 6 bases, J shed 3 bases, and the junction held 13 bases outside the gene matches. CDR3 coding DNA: TGTGCCAGCAGGTACCGTCGGGGGGGACCCGGCTACGAGCAGTACTTC. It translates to CASRYRRGGPGYEQYF.

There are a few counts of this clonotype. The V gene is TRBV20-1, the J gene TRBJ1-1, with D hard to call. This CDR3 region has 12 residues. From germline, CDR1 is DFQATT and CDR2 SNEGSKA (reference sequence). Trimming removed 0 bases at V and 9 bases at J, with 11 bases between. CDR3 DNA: TGCAGTGCTAGAGAAACCCTCGACAAAGCTTTCTTT. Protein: CSARETLDKAFF.

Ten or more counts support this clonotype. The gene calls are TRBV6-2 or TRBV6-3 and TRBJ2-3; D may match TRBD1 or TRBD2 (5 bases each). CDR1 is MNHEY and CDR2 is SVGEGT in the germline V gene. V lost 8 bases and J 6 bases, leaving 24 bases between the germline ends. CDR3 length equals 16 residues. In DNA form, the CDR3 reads TGTGCCAGCGCGGATGGGACCTCGATCCCGGGGGATACGCAGTATTTT. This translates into CASADGTSIPGDTQYF.

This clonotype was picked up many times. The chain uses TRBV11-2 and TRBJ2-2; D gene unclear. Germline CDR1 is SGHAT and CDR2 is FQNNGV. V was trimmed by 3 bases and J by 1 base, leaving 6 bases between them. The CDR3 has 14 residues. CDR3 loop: CASSLLGNTGELFF. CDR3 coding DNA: TGTGCCAGCAGCTTGCTAGGGAACACCGGGGAGCTGTTTTTT.

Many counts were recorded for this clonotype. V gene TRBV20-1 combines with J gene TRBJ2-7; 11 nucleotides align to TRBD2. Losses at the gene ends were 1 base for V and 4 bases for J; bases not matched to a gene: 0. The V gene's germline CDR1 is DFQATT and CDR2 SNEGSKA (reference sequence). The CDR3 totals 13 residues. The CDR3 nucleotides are TGCAGTGCTAGAGGGACTAGCGGGTACGAGCAGTACTTC. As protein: CSARGTSGYEQYF.

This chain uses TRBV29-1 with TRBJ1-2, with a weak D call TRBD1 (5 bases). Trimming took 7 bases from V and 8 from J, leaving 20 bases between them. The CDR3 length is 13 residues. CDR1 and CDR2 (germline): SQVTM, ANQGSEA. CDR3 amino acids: CSAPARSRVGYTF. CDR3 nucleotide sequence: TGCAGCGCACCCGCCCGATCCAGGGTCGGCTACACCTTC.

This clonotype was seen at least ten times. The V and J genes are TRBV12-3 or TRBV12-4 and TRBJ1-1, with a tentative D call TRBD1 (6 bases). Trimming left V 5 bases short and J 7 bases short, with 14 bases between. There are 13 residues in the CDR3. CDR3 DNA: TGTGCCAGCAGTCCCAACGGGGGCAGTGAAGCTTTCTTT. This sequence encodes CASSPNGGSEAFF.

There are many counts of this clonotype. This CDR3 is CSVELFREPYEQYF. Written as DNA, the CDR3 is TGCAGCGTTGAATTGTTTAGGGAGCCCTACGAGCAGTACTTC. This chain uses TRBV29-1 with TRBJ2-7; D possibly corresponds to TRBD2 (5 bases). Germline values: CDR1 SQVTM, CDR2 ANQGSEA. Trimming left V 2 bases short and J 2 bases short, with 13 bases between. CDR3 length equals 14 residues.

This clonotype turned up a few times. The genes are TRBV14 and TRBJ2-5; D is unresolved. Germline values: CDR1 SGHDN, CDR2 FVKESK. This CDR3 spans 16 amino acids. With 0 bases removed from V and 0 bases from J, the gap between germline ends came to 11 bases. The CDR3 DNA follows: TGTGCCAGCAGCCAAGATTTGTTGCGGAACCAAGAGACCCAGTACTTC. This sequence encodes CASSQDLLRNQETQYF.

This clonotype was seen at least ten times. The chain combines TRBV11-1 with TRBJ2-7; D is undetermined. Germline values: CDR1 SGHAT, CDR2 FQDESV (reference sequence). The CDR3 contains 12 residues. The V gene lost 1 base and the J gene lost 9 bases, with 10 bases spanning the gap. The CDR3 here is CASSLESSRQYF. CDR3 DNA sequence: TGTGCCAGCAGCTTAGAATCCTCCAGGCAGTACTTC. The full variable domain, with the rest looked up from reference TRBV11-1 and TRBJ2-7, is EAEVAQSPRYKITEKSQAVAFWCDPISGHATLYWYRQILGQGPELLVQFQDESVVDDSQLPKDRFSAERLKGVDSTLKIQPAELGDSAMYLCASSLESSRQYFGPGTRLTVT.

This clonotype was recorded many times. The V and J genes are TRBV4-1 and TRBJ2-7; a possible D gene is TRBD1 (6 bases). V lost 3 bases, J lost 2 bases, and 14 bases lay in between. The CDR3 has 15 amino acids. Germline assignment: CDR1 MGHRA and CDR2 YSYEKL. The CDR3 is CASSHPSQGTYEQYF. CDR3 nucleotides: TGCGCCAGCAGCCACCCCTCGCAGGGGACCTACGAGCAGTACTTC.

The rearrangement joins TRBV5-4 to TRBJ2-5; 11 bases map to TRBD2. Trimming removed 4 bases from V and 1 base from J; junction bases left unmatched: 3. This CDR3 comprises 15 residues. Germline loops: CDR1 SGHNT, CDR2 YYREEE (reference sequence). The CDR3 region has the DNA TGTGCCAGCAGCCCCACTAGCGGGGGCCAAGAGACCCAGTACTTC. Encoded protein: CASSPTSGGQETQYF.

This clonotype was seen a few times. CDR3: CASSVALDREGTEAFF. CDR3 DNA sequence: TGTGCCAGCAGCGTAGCTCTGGACAGGGAAGGGACTGAAGCTTTCTTT. The chain links TRBV9 to TRBJ1-1, with 8 bases lining up with TRBD1. The CDR3 extends over 16 amino acids. The V and J ends lost 0 bases and 5 bases, in that order; junction bases with no gene match: 9. Germline loops: CDR1 SGDLS, CDR2 YYNGEE.

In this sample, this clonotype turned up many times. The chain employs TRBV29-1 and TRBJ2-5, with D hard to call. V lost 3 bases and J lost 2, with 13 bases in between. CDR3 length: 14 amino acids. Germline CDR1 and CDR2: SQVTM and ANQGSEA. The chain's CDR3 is CSVDDRNRQETQYF. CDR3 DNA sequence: TGCAGCGTTGATGACCGAAACCGACAAGAGACCCAGTACTTC.

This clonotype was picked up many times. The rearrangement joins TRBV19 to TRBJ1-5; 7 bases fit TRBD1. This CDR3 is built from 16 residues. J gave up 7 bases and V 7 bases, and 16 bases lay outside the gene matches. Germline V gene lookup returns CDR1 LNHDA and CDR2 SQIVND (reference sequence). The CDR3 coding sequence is TGTGCCAGTACTTCGCCGACAGGGAGGTCCGGCCAGCCCCAGCATTTT. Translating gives CASTSPTGRSGQPQHF.

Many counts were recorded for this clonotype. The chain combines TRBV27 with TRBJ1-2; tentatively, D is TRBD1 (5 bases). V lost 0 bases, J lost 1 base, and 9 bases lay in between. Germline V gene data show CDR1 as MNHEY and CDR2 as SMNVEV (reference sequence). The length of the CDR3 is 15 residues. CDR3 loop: CASSLSVDNNYGYTF. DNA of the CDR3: TGTGCCAGCAGTTTATCTGTGGACAATAACTATGGCTACACCTTC.